Below are 21 T cell receptor beta chains sequenced from a single sample in a study of shared clonotypes between healthy human individuals. Clones were read by immunoSEQ multiplex PCR, and TCRdb kept only the in-frame ones, dropping some. The table has over 400,000 clones, 81% seen once. The sample consisted of PBMCs. Receptor source: a woman in her thirties or forties in good health. Some clones in this sample may be carry-over from other donors' samples.

Notes on this clone: This sample also contains other DNA sequences that code for the same CDR3. The chain joins TRBV19 to TRBJ1-5; D is perhaps TRBD1 (5 bases). The CDR3 sequence is 13 residues long. Germline CDR1 is LNHDA and CDR2 is SQIVND (reference sequence). V lost 5 bases and J lost 5, with 10 bases in between. The CDR3 coding sequence is TGTGCCAGTAGTGGGACCGGGGATCAGCCCCAGCATTTT. The encoded protein is CASSGTGDQPQHF.

Notes on this clone: This sequence is one base from a far larger clone and is likely a read error. This chain uses TRBV28 with TRBJ2-5; 9 bases line up with TRBD1. The tail of the sequence fits TRBJ2-7 better, so the J call may be wrong. In germline, CDR1 is MDHEN, CDR2 SYDVKM. CDR3 length: 15 amino acids. The CDR3 sequence is CASNPTGGPFYEQYF. CDR3 nucleotide sequence: TGTGCCAGCAATCCTACAGGGGGCCCCTTCTACGAGCAGTACTTC.

The chain couples TRBV15 to TRBJ2-1; 9 nucleotides agree with TRBD2. V was pared by 5 bases and J by 2 bases, with 4 bases of the junction left unmatched. The CDR3 runs 15 residues. Per germline, CDR1 LNHNV and CDR2 YYDKDF (reference sequence). The CDR3, as DNA: TGTGCCACCAGCCCAGGACTAGCGACCTACAATGAGCAGTTCTTC. This codes for CATSPGLATYNEQFF.

This rearrangement joins TRBV7-2 to TRBJ2-1, with 11 bases fitting TRBD2. Germline V gene sequence: CDR1 SGHTA, CDR2 FQGNSA. Trimming cost V 5 bases and J 6 bases; bases outside gene matches: 6. This CDR3 comprises 15 residues. The DNA of the CDR3 is TGTGCCAGCAGCCAGACTAGCGGGATTTCCAATGAGCAGTTCTTC. It encodes CASSQTSGISNEQFF.

The chain couples TRBV30 to TRBJ2-1; the match to TRBD1 covers 8 bases. The CDR3 loop spans 16 amino acids. Trimming took 5 bases from V and 6 from J; bases not matched to a gene: 15. Germline CDR1 GTSNPN, CDR2 SVGIG (reference sequence). The CDR3 here is CAWVPRGLLGPNEQFF. CDR3 nucleotides: TGTGCCTGGGTCCCCAGGGGGCTCTTGGGACCCAATGAGCAGTTCTTC.

In this sample, this clone turned up once. The V and J genes are TRBV19 and TRBJ2-3; 14 nucleotides align to TRBD2. The J segment lost 4 bases and the V segment lost 5 bases, leaving 5 bases of the junction unmatched. Per germline, CDR1 LNHDA and CDR2 SQIVND (reference sequence). The length of the CDR3 is 16 residues. The CDR3 nucleotides are TGTGCCAGTAGTTCAGGACTAGCGGGAGGATCAGATACGCAGTATTTT. Amino acid sequence: CASSSGLAGGSDTQYF.

The chain employs TRBV4-2 and TRBJ2-5; TRBD2 matches 10 bases. Germline lookup yields CDR1 LGHNA and CDR2 YNFKEQ. Trimming took 0 bases from V and 4 from J; bases not matched to a gene: 5. The CDR3 is made up of 16 amino acids. CDR3 DNA sequence: TGTGCCAGCAGCCAAGAGGCTAGCGGGGGCGGAGAGACCCAGTACTTC. Its translation: CASSQEASGGGETQYF.

The J gene is TRBJ2-5, the V gene TRBV28, with 8 positions matching TRBD1. V gave up 7 bases and J gave up 0 bases; unmatched junction bases: 7. This CDR3 has 15 residues. CDR1 is MDHEN and CDR2 is SYDVKM in the germline V gene. The CDR3 sequence: CASTGTGPYQETQYF. DNA of the CDR3: TGTGCCAGCACAGGGACAGGACCGTACCAAGAGACCCAGTACTTC.

The sample holds one count of this clone. The chain carries TRBV28 and TRBJ1-5; D is undetermined. V lost 6 bases to trimming and J lost 6 bases, with 9 bases between them. This CDR3 spans 12 amino acids. Germline V gene sequence: CDR1 MDHEN, CDR2 SYDVKM. The CDR3 is CASRALSQPQHF. The CDR3 coding sequence is TGTGCCAGCAGGGCCCTTAGTCAGCCCCAGCATTTT.

J is TRBJ1-1 and V is TRBV18; a weak D match, TRBD1 (5 bases). V dropped 3 bases and J dropped 6 bases, with 8 bases sitting between them. From germline, CDR1 is KGHSH and CDR2 LQKENI. The CDR3 loop spans 12 amino acids. CDR3 DNA: TGTGCCAGCTCACCGGGACTCTCTGAAGCTTTCTTT. Protein sequence: CASSPGLSEAFF. Complete variable domain (other parts from reference TRBV18 and TRBJ1-1): NAGVMQNPRHLVRRRGQEARLRCSPMKGHSHVYWYRQLPEEGLKFMVYLQKENIIDESGMPKERFSAEFPKEGPSILRIQQVVRGDSAAYFCASSPGLSEAFFGQGTRLTVV.

The chain recombines TRBV7-3 with TRBJ2-7; TRBD2 matches at 9 bases. CDR1 SGHTA and CDR2 FQGTGA come from the germline V gene. The CDR3 is 15 residues long. The V gene end was trimmed by 5 bases and the J gene end by 6 bases; junction bases not matched to a gene: 11. The CDR3 sequence: CASSTGTSRVSEQYF. For the CDR3, the DNA is TGTGCCAGCAGCACCGGGACTAGCCGTGTAAGCGAGCAGTACTTC.

This clone appeared once. The V call is TRBV7-9, the J call TRBJ2-7; D is perhaps TRBD1 or TRBD2 (6 bases each). The CDR3 has 16 amino acids. The germline V gene has CDR1 SEHNR and CDR2 FQNEAQ (reference sequence). V dropped 0 bases and J dropped 3 bases, with 15 bases sitting between them. Written as DNA, the CDR3 is TGTGCCAGCAGCTTAGCGGGGGGCCAGGGCTACTACGAGCAGTACTTC. Residues: CASSLAGGQGYYEQYF.

Turning to this clone: A much larger clonotype is one base distant, so this may be a read error. This chain links TRBV30 with TRBJ2-7; 15 nucleotides agree with TRBD2. CDR1 GTSNPN and CDR2 SVGIG come from the germline V gene (reference sequence). The CDR3 is made up of 15 amino acids. Germline trimming cut 4 bases from V and 5 bases from J; bases unmatched to any gene: 6. The CDR3 is CAWTSGLAGGDEQYF. The CDR3 DNA reads as TGTGCCTGGACCAGTGGACTAGCGGGAGGGGACGAGCAGTACTTC. The full variable domain, in which reference TRBV30 and TRBJ2-7 provide the parts outside the CDR3, is SQTIHQWPATLVQPVGSPLSLECTVEGTSNPNLYWYRQAAGRGLQLLFYSVGIGQISSEVPQNLSASRPQDRQFILSSKKLLLSDSGFYLCAWTSGLAGGDEQYFGPGTRLTVT.

The rearrangement uses TRBV23-1 and TRBJ1-5; 7 positions match TRBD1. TRBV23-1 is labeled an ORF, and its function is uncertain. CDR3 size: 15 residues. The junction had 2 bases not matched to a gene; V was cut back by 3 bases and J by 0 bases. The CDR3 loop reads CASSQGQSSNQPQHF. The CDR3 nucleotides are TGCGCCAGCAGTCAGGGACAGAGTAGCAATCAGCCCCAGCATTTT.

This sequence joins TRBV7-2 and TRBJ2-5; D gene uncertain. The CDR3 has 15 residues. CDR1 and CDR2 from the germline V gene are SGHTA and FQGNSA. V dropped 2 bases and J dropped 2 bases, with 12 bases sitting between them. This chain's CDR3 is CASSLHGGTQETQYF. The CDR3 nucleotides are TGTGCCAGCAGCTTACATGGCGGAACACAAGAGACCCAGTACTTC.

Worth noting for this clone: It is likely a read error: a sequence one base away is far more abundant. V is TRBV28 and J is TRBJ2-7; 8 bases fit TRBD2. The V segment lost 5 bases and the J segment 5 bases; nucleotides outside the gene matches: 14. The CDR3 covers 16 residues. The germline V gene encodes CDR1 MDHEN and CDR2 SYDVKM. The CDR3 loop is CASSDPTSGHRDEQYF. The CDR3 DNA follows: TGTGCCAGCAGTGACCCCACTAGCGGCCATAGGGACGAGCAGTACTTC.

As concerns this clone: The sample carries other DNA sequences with the same CDR3. The rearrangement uses TRBV20-1 and TRBJ2-5; D is tentatively TRBD1 or TRBD2 (5 bases each). The germline V gene has CDR1 DFQATT and CDR2 SNEGSKA (reference sequence). The CDR3 is 11 residues long. V was pared by 3 bases and J by 3 bases, with 5 bases between. Here the CDR3 DNA reads TGCAGTGCTAGGGGGGAAGAGACCCAGTACTTC. It is translated as CSARGEETQYF.

The gene calls are TRBV27 and TRBJ2-7; D call uncertain. The germline CDR1 and CDR2 sequences are MNHEY and SMNVEV (reference sequence). The CDR3 contains 12 residues. Between the trimmed V and J ends, which lost 0 bases and 6 bases, there was a span of 6 bases. The CDR3 coding sequence is TGTGCCAGCAGTTTATCGGGCAGCGAGCAGTACTTC. Its protein is CASSLSGSEQYF.

The rearrangement uses TRBV13 and TRBJ2-5; no firm D call. Trimming removed 4 bases from V and 2 bases from J, with 8 bases in between. From germline, CDR1 is PRHDT and CDR2 FYEKMQ (reference sequence). The CDR3 sequence is 13 residues long. This chain's CDR3 is CASSSRTQETQYF. The CDR3, as DNA: TGTGCCAGCAGCTCCCGGACGCAAGAGACCCAGTACTTC. Full variable domain (outside the CDR3, taken from reference TRBV13 and TRBJ2-5): AAGVIQSPRHLIKEKRETATLKCYPIPRHDTVYWYQQGPGQDPQFLISFYEKMQSDKGSIPDRFSAQQFSDYHSELNMSSLELGDSALYFCASSSRTQETQYFGPGTRLLVL.

The chain is built from TRBV6-6 and TRBJ2-7, with D perhaps TRBD2 (5 bases). CDR3 length equals 11 residues. Trimming removed 11 bases from V and 3 bases from J, with 11 bases in between. CDR1 MNHNY and CDR2 SVGAGI come from the germline V gene (reference sequence). In DNA form, the CDR3 reads TGTGCCGTCGGCGCGGGCTACGAGCAGTACTTC. Amino acids: CAVGAGYEQYF.

The chain employs TRBV11-2 and TRBJ2-1; D call uncertain. CDR1 and CDR2 (germline): SGHAT, FQNNGV. V was clipped by 6 bases and J by 8 bases, with 8 bases between them. CDR3 length: 11 residues. The CDR3 is CASSLSHEQFF. The CDR3 bases are TGTGCCAGCAGTTTATCCCATGAGCAGTTCTTC.